Listed here are 16 T cell receptor beta chains from one sample, sequenced in a study of cytomegalovirus exposure and HLA in healthy donors. Use of 60 Vbeta and 13 Jbeta primers characterized the PCR. Clones were read by immunoSEQ multiplex PCR, and TCRdb kept only the in-frame ones, dropping some. Its listing shows some 75,000 clones. Sequencing was performed on PBMCs. The receptors originated from a boy younger than 18 in good health and CMV-seronegative.

The rearrangement uses TRBV18 and TRBJ2-3, with TRBD2 matching 10 bases. V gave up 5 bases and J gave up 5 bases; unmatched junction bases: 7. Germline CDR1 reads KGHSH; CDR2 reads LQKENI. This CDR3 spans 15 amino acids. This CDR3 is CASSAASGGRDTQYF. In DNA form, the CDR3 reads TGTGCCAGCTCAGCAGCTAGCGGGGGCAGAGATACGCAGTATTTT.

V is TRBV7-9 and J is TRBJ2-3; possibly TRBD2 for D (5 bases). This CDR3 is 15 amino acids long. Germline CDR1 and CDR2: SEHNR and FQNEAQ (reference sequence). V was shortened by 4 bases and J by 6 bases, with 17 bases between the two germline ends. CDR3: CASSSRTDPGDTQYF. In DNA form, the CDR3 reads TGTGCCAGCAGCTCCAGGACGGACCCGGGGGATACGCAGTATTTT.

The chain recombines TRBV7-9 with TRBJ1-6, with a possible D match to TRBD1 (5 bases). The V gene lost 5 bases and the J gene lost 9 bases, with 17 bases spanning the gap. CDR1 and CDR2 from the germline V gene are SEHNR and FQNEAQ (reference sequence). The length of the CDR3 is 15 residues. The CDR3 coding sequence is TGTGCCAGCAGCCTTCACGGGCAGGGCAGTTCACCCCTCCACTTT. It codes for CASSLHGQGSSPLHF.

The rearrangement links TRBV11-1 to TRBJ1-1; tentative D call: TRBD1 (5 bases). The CDR3 sequence is 15 residues long. Germline CDR1 SGHAT, CDR2 FQDESV (reference sequence). V was clipped by 5 bases and J by 0 bases, with 13 bases between them. CDR3 amino acids: CASSPGSDLNTEAFF. Here the CDR3 DNA reads TGTGCCAGCAGCCCAGGGTCCGATCTGAACACTGAAGCTTTCTTT. The entire variable domain, with the rest obtained from reference TRBV11-1 and TRBJ1-1, is as follows: EAEVAQSPRYKITEKSQAVAFWCDPISGHATLYWYRQILGQGPELLVQFQDESVVDDSQLPKDRFSAERLKGVDSTLKIQPAELGDSAMYLCASSPGSDLNTEAFFGQGTRLTVV.

This chain links TRBV2 with TRBJ1-1, with D possibly TRBD1 on 5 matching bases. The CDR3 is 14 amino acids. Trimming removed 3 bases from V and 2 bases from J, with 10 bases in between. CDR1 SNHLY and CDR2 FYNNEI come from the germline V gene. This chain's CDR3 is CASSDGQGNTEAFF. DNA of the CDR3: TGTGCCAGCAGTGACGGGCAGGGCAACACTGAAGCTTTCTTT.

V and J are TRBV19 and TRBJ1-6; maybe TRBD1 (6 bases). The CDR3 totals 15 residues. V gave up 2 bases and J gave up 6 bases, with 11 bases separating them. The germline V gene has CDR1 LNHDA and CDR2 SQIVND (reference sequence). CDR3 sequence: CASSIFGQSNSPLHF. The CDR3 DNA is TGTGCCAGTAGTATATTCGGACAGTCTAATTCACCCCTCCACTTT.

V and J are TRBV7-2 and TRBJ2-3; 11 bases line up with TRBD2. The CDR3 is 17 residues long. Unmatched junction bases numbered 7, after V lost 1 base and J lost 4 bases. Germline V lookup: CDR1 SGHTA, CDR2 FQGNSA. CDR3 DNA: TGTGCCAGCAGCTTAGGGGCTAGCGGGAGGAGGGCAGATACGCAGTATTTT. Amino acids: CASSLGASGRRADTQYF.

The gene calls are TRBV4-1 and TRBJ2-7; D uncertain. CDR1 and CDR2 from the germline V gene are MGHRA and YSYEKL. The CDR3 totals 15 residues. V lost 0 bases to trimming and J lost 2 bases, with 11 bases between them. CDR3 nucleotide sequence: TGCGCCAGCAGCCAAGACTTTCGGAGTACCTACGAGCAGTACTTC. It encodes CASSQDFRSTYEQYF.

V gene TRBV18 combines with J gene TRBJ2-2; possibly TRBD2 for D (5 bases). The germline V and J ends were trimmed by 3 bases and 7 bases, with 15 bases remaining between them. Germline V gives CDR1 KGHSH, CDR2 LQKENI. The CDR3 has 15 residues. The CDR3 sequence: CASSPKPPAGGELFF. The CDR3 DNA sequence: TGTGCCAGCTCACCGAAACCGCCCGCGGGCGGGGAGCTGTTTTTT.

V is TRBV11-1 and J is TRBJ2-1; tentatively, D is TRBD2 (6 bases). The CDR3 is 17 amino acids. Trimming stripped 2 bases from V and 6 bases from J, with 20 bases between. Germline V gene sequence: CDR1 SGHAT, CDR2 FQDESV (reference sequence). The CDR3 loop is CASSLRGKGFVGNEQFF. In DNA, the CDR3 is TGTGCCAGCAGCTTACGCGGGAAGGGGTTCGTGGGCAATGAGCAGTTCTTC. The whole variable domain, remainder taken from reference TRBV11-1 and TRBJ2-1, is EAEVAQSPRYKITEKSQAVAFWCDPISGHATLYWYRQILGQGPELLVQFQDESVVDDSQLPKDRFSAERLKGVDSTLKIQPAELGDSAMYLCASSLRGKGFVGNEQFFGPGTRLTVL.

This chain uses TRBV18 with TRBJ1-1, with D possibly TRBD1 on 5 matching bases. Trimming removed 5 bases at V and 1 base at J, with 14 bases between. The CDR3 totals 15 residues. Germline CDR1 reads KGHSH; CDR2 reads LQKENI. The CDR3 bases are TGTGCCAGCTCAGCGACGACAGCCTCGAACACTGAAGCTTTCTTT. It is translated as CASSATTASNTEAFF.

Concerning this clone: At one end the junction does not follow the germline gene, possibly because of a read error. The chain uses TRBV5-6 and TRBJ2-7; 12 bases fit TRBD1. Germline CDR1 and CDR2: SGHDT and YYEEEE. The CDR3 is 14 amino acids. The CDR3 sequence is CSSSMGQGAYEQYF. The CDR3 DNA follows: TGTTCCAGCAGCATGGGACAGGGGGCATACGAGCAGTACTTC. The full variable domain, its missing parts supplied by reference TRBV5-6 and TRBJ2-7, is DAGVTQSPTHLIKTRGQQVTLRCSPKSGHDTVSWYQQALGQGPQFIFQYYEEEERQRGNFPDRFSGHQFPNYSSELNVNALLLGDSALYLCSSSMGQGAYEQYFGPGTRLTVT.

The chain's CDR3 is CAWSVLRTDSGNTIYF. CDR3 nucleotide sequence: TGTGCCTGGAGTGTACTGAGGACAGACTCTGGAAACACCATATATTTT. The chain is built from TRBV30 and TRBJ1-3, with D maybe TRBD1 (6 bases). V lost 0 bases and J lost 0, with 12 bases in between. The germline CDR1 and CDR2 sequences are GTSNPN and SVGIG (reference sequence). The CDR3 runs to 16 residues. Combining the CDR3 with reference TRBV30 and TRBJ1-3 gives the whole variable domain SQTIHQWPATLVQPVGSPLSLECTVEGTSNPNLYWYRQAAGRGLQLLFYSVGIGQISSEVPQNLSASRPQDRQFILSSKKLLLSDSGFYLCAWSVLRTDSGNTIYFGEGSWLTVV.

The chain is built from TRBV14 and TRBJ2-5, with D possibly matching TRBD1 (7 bases). The CDR3 has 14 amino acids. The V and J ends lost 1 base and 7 bases respectively, with 13 bases between them. CDR1 is SGHDN, CDR2 FVKESK, per germline. CDR3 coding DNA: TGTGCCAGCAGCCAAGTGTCAGGGGGAGGGACCCAGTACTTC. It codes for CASSQVSGGGTQYF.

The V and J genes are TRBV5-1 and TRBJ1-1; D is perhaps TRBD1 (6 bases). Per the germline V gene, CDR1 is SGHRS and CDR2 is YFSETQ. V lost 0 bases and J 1 base, leaving 10 bases between the germline ends. This CDR3 is built from 15 residues. The CDR3 DNA follows: TGCGCCAGCAGCTTGGGGCAGGGGAAGAACACTGAAGCTTTCTTT. Protein sequence: CASSLGQGKNTEAFF.

A remark on this clone: An end of the junction differs from the germline gene, which may be a read error. The V gene is TRBV5-1, the J gene TRBJ1-2; tentatively, D is TRBD1 (6 bases). The CDR3 loop spans 14 amino acids. Germline V gene sequence: CDR1 SGHRS, CDR2 YFSETQ. CDR3: CASSVQGANYGYAF. Here the CDR3 DNA reads TGCGCCAGCAGCGTACAGGGCGCCAACTATGGCTACGCCTTC.